Listed here are 14 T cell receptor beta chains from one sample, sequenced in a study of blood T cell repertoires in COVID-19. Repertoires were generated with immunoSEQ multiplex PCR, while TCRdb's copy carries only in-frame clones and drops some. Among about 74,000 clones listed, around nine tenths were seen once. Sequencing was carried out using peripheral blood. Receptors originate from a woman over 75 with active or convalescent COVID-19.

This sequence joins TRBV2 and TRBJ1-1, with TRBD1 matching 10 bases. This CDR3 is built from 15 residues. The ends lost 5 bases at V and 0 bases at J; junction bases unmatched: 3. From germline, CDR1 is SNHLY and CDR2 FYNNEI. In DNA form, the CDR3 reads TGTGCCAGCAGTAAGGACAGGGGGATGAACACTGAAGCTTTCTTT. Amino acids: CASSKDRGMNTEAFF.

The V and J genes are TRBV7-2 and TRBJ2-7; 10 bases align to TRBD2. Germline assignment: CDR1 SGHTA and CDR2 FQGNSA. J was trimmed by 2 bases and V by 2 bases; bases with no gene match: 9. CDR3 length equals 17 residues. The CDR3 bases are TGTGCCAGCAGCTTATCCTCTAGCGGGAGTTACCCCTACGAGCAGTACTTC. Translating gives CASSLSSSGSYPYEQYF.

V usage is TRBV19 and J usage is TRBJ2-2; 10 bases fit TRBD2. Looked up from germline, CDR1 is LNHDA and CDR2 is SQIVND (reference sequence). The CDR3 is 17 amino acids. J gave up 6 bases and V 9 bases, and 16 bases lay outside the gene matches. CDR3 DNA: TGTGCCAGCCTCCGCCGGGCTAGCGGGAGAGCAGCCGGGGAGCTGTTTTTT. Its translation is CASLRRASGRAAGELFF.

The chain is built from TRBV5-6 and TRBJ2-7; TRBD2 matches 8 bases. Per germline, CDR1 SGHDT and CDR2 YYEEEE. This CDR3 is built from 16 residues. After removal of 0 bases from V and 1 base from J, the junction contained 6 bases not matched to a gene. As DNA, the CDR3 is TGTGCCAGCAGCTTGGACGGGAGGGCCCGGTCCTACGAGCAGTACTTC. Its protein is CASSLDGRARSYEQYF.

This chain connects TRBV7-9 to TRBJ1-4, with TRBD1 identical over 9 bases. Trimming cost V 1 base and J 7 bases; bases outside gene matches: 7. Germline V lookup: CDR1 SEHNR, CDR2 FQNEAQ (reference sequence). The CDR3 is 16 residues long. The CDR3 DNA reads TGTGCCAGCAGCTTAGTCTTAGGGACAGGGACTGAAAAACTGTTTTTT. This codes for CASSLVLGTGTEKLFF.

The rearrangement joins TRBV7-8 to TRBJ1-4; TRBD1 matches at 7 bases. CDR1 is SGHVS, CDR2 FQNEAQ, per germline. The CDR3 consists of 15 residues. V was pared by 5 bases and J by 7 bases, with 10 bases of the junction left unmatched. CDR3 sequence: CASSPRQGVGEKLFF. The CDR3 DNA follows: TGTGCCAGCAGCCCCCGACAGGGCGTGGGTGAAAAACTGTTTTTT.

Regarding this clone: Relative to the germline gene, one junction end is altered; a read error may explain this. The chain uses TRBV7-7 and TRBJ2-7, with D maybe TRBD1 (5 bases). Looked up from germline, CDR1 is SSHAT and CDR2 is FNYEAQ (reference sequence). This CDR3 comprises 15 residues. CDR3 amino acids: CASSLEPSGWGEQYF. Written as DNA, the CDR3 is TGTGCTAGCAGCTTAGAACCCTCAGGGTGGGGCGAGCAGTACTTC.

This clone has a single count. The genes are TRBV27 and TRBJ2-7; 8 bases line up with TRBD2. The J segment lost 6 bases and the V segment lost 6 bases, leaving 16 bases of the junction unmatched. This CDR3 is built from 16 residues. The germline gives CDR1 MNHEY, CDR2 SMNVEV (reference sequence). The CDR3 sequence: CASSLRPGLASGEQYF. CDR3 nucleotides: TGTGCCAGCAGCCTACGCCCAGGACTAGCATCCGGCGAGCAGTACTTC.

The rearrangement links TRBV3-1 (or the pseudogene TRBV3-2) to TRBJ2-3, with a possible D match to TRBD1 (5 bases). This CDR3 comprises 14 residues. The V gene's germline CDR1 is LGHDT and CDR2 YNNKEL (reference sequence). Trimming stripped 2 bases from V and 5 bases from J, with 11 bases between. The CDR3 spells CASSQQGFKDTQYF. DNA for the CDR3: TGTGCCAGCAGCCAACAGGGTTTCAAAGATACGCAGTATTTT.

This chain connects TRBV11-2 to TRBJ2-5; 8 nucleotides line up with TRBD1. CDR1 is SGHAT, CDR2 FQNNGV, per germline. The CDR3 sequence is 16 residues long. V shed 1 base and J 5 bases; nucleotides not matched to a gene: 9. CDR3 DNA: TGTGCCAGCAGCTTAGCCGGGGGACAGGCTGGGGAGACCCAGTACTTC. Its protein is CASSLAGGQAGETQYF.

V and J are TRBV3-1 (or the pseudogene TRBV3-2) and TRBJ2-7; a weak D match, TRBD1 (5 bases). CDR1 is LGHDT, CDR2 YNNKEL, per germline (reference sequence). V dropped 4 bases and J dropped 0 bases, with 13 bases sitting between them. This CDR3 contains 15 residues. CDR3 amino acids: CASSLSLGLSYEQYF. CDR3 DNA: TGTGCCAGCAGCCTCTCTTTGGGGCTCTCCTACGAGCAGTACTTC.

The chain combines TRBV19 with TRBJ2-5; TRBD2 matches 9 bases. CDR1 and CDR2 (germline): LNHDA, SQIVND (reference sequence). The CDR3 contains 16 residues. V lost 7 bases to trimming and J lost 1 base; unmatched junction nucleotides: 10. The chain's CDR3 is CASKNLLAGTQETQYF. The CDR3 nucleotides read TGTGCCAGTAAGAACCTCCTAGCGGGGACCCAAGAGACCCAGTACTTC.

This chain uses TRBV18 with TRBJ1-1; maybe TRBD1 (5 bases). The CDR3 is made up of 13 amino acids. Germline lookup yields CDR1 KGHSH and CDR2 LQKENI. The V end was cut by 4 bases, the J end by 10 bases, with 16 bases between. The CDR3 region is CASSLGQVFIAFF. The CDR3 DNA sequence: TGTGCCAGCTCACTAGGACAAGTTTTTATAGCTTTCTTT.

The J gene is TRBJ2-7, the V gene TRBV9, with D maybe TRBD2 (6 bases). Germline CDR1 and CDR2: SGDLS and YYNGEE. CDR3 size: 16 residues. Deletions cut 0 bases from V and 2 bases from J, with 15 bases between. The CDR3 DNA reads TGTGCCAGCAGCGTAGATCGGGGAGGTACAACCTACGAGCAGTACTTC. Translated: CASSVDRGGTTYEQYF.